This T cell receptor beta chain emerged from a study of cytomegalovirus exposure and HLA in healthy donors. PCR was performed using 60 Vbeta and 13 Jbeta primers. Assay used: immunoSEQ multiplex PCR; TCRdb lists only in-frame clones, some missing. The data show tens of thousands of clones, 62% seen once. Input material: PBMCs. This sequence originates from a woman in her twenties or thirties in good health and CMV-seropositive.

CDR3 DNA sequence: TGTGCCATCAGTGCCCCGGGACAGGGGGTCACTGAAGCTTTCTTT. This codes for CAISAPGQGVTEAFF. The V call is TRBV10-3, the J call TRBJ1-1, with TRBD1 matching 11 bases. This CDR3 has 15 residues. In germline, CDR1 is ENHRY, CDR2 SYGVKD. Trimming removed 4 bases from V and 4 bases from J; junction bases left unmatched: 5.